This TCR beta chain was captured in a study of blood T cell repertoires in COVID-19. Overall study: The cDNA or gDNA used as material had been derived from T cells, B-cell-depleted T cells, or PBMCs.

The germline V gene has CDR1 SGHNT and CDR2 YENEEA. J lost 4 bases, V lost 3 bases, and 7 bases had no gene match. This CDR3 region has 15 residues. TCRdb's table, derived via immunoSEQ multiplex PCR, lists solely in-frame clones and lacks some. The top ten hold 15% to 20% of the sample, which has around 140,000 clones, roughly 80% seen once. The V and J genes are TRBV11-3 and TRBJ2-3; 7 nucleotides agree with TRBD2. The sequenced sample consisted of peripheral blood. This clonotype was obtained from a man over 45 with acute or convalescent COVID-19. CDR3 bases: TGTGCCAGCAGCTTGGGGGGGGGTAAAGCAGATACGCAGTATTTT. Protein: CASSLGGGKADTQYF.